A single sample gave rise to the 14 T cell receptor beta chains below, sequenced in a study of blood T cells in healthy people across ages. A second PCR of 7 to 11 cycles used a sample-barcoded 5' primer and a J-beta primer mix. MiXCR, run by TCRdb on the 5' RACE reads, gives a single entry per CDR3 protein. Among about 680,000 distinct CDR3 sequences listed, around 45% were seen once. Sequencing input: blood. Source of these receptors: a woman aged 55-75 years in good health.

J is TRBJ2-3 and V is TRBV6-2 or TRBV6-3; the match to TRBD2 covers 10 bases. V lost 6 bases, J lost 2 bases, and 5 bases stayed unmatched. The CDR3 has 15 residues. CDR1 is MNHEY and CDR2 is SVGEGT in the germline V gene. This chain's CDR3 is CASRGSGRLTDTQYF. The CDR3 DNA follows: TGTGCCAGCAGGGGTAGCGGGAGGCTCACAGATACGCAGTATTTT.

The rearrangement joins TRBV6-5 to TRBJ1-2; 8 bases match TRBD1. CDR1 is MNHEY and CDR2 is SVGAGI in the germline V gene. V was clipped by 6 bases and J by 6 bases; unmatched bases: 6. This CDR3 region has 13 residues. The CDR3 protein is CASRESGGDGYTF. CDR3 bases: TGTGCCAGCAGAGAGTCAGGGGGCGATGGCTACACCTTC.

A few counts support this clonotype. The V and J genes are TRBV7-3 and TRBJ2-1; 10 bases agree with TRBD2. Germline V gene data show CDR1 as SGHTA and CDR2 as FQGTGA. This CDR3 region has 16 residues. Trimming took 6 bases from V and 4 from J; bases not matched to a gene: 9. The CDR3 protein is CASSYSGTSAYNEQFF. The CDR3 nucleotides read TGTGCCAGCAGTTACTCCGGGACTAGCGCTTACAATGAGCAGTTCTTC.

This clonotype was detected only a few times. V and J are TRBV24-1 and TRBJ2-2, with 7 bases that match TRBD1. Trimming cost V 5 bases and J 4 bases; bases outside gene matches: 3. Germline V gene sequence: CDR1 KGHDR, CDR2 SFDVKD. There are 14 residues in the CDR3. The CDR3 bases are TGTGCCACCAGTGTAGGGGGCATCACCGGGGAGCTGTTTTTT. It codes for CATSVGGITGELFF.

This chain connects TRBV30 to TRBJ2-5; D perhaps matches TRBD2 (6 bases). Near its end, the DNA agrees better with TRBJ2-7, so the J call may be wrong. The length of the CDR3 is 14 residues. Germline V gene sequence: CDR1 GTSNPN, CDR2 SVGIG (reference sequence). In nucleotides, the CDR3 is TGTGCCTGGAGTGCCGGGACTGGAGCCTACGAGCAGTACTTC. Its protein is CAWSAGTGAYEQYF.

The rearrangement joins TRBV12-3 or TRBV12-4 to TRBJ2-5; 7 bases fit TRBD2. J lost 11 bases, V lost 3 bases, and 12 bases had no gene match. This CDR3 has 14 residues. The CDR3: CASSFAGVWDEQYF. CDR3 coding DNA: TGTGCCAGCAGTTTTGCGGGGGTTTGGGATGAGCAGTACTTC.

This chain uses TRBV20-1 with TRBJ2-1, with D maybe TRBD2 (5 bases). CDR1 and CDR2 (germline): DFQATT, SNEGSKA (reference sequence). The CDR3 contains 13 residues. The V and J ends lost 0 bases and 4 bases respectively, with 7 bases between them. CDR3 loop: CSAREGRYNEQFF. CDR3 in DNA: TGCAGTGCTAGAGAGGGGAGATACAATGAGCAGTTCTTC.

CDR3 sequence (DNA): TGCAGTGCCACGAGGGCTGAGACTGAAGCTTTCTTT. Encoded protein: CSATRAETEAFF. The chain joins TRBV20-1 to TRBJ1-1; the D is unclear. This CDR3 is built from 12 residues. Trimming stripped 6 bases from V and 5 bases from J, with 13 bases between. CDR1 DFQATT and CDR2 SNEGSKA come from the germline V gene (reference sequence).

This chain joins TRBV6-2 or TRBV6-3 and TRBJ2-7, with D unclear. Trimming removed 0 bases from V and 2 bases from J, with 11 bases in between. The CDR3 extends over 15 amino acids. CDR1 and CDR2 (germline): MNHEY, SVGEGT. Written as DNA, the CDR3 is TGTGCCAGCAGTTACTCGGCAGGATCCACCTACGAGCAGTACTTC. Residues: CASSYSAGSTYEQYF.

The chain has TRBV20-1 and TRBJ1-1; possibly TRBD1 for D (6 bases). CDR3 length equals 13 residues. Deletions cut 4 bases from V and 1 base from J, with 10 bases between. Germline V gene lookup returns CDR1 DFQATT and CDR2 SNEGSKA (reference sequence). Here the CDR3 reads CSAIPGQNTEAFF. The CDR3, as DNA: TGCAGTGCTATCCCGGGACAGAACACTGAAGCTTTCTTT.

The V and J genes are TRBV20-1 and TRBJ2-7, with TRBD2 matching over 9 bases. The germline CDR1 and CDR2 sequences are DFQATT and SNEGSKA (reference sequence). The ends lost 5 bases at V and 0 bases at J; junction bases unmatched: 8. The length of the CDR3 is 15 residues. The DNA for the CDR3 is TGCAGTGCTCGACAGCTAGCGGGAAGCTCCTACGAGCAGTACTTC. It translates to CSARQLAGSSYEQYF.

The DNA for the CDR3 is TGTGCCAGCAGCTCATCCCTAGGCCAGGGGATCGGGCAGTTCTTC. Its translation: CASSSSLGQGIGQFF. The chain carries TRBV7-2 and TRBJ2-1, with D possibly matching TRBD1 (6 bases). The V gene's germline CDR1 is SGHTA and CDR2 FQGNSA. V was trimmed by 4 bases and J by 12 bases, leaving 22 bases between them. This CDR3 spans 15 amino acids.

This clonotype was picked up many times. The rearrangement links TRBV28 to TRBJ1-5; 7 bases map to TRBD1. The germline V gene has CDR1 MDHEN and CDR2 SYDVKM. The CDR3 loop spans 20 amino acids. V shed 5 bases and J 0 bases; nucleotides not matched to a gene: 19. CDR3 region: CASSDMTGRLIFLSNQPQHF. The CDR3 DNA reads TGTGCCAGCAGTGACATGACAGGGAGGCTTATTTTCCTTAGCAATCAGCCCCAGCATTTT.

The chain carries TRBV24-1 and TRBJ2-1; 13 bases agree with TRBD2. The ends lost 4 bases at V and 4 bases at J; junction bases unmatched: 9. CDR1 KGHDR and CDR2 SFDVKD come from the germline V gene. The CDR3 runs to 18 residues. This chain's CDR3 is CATSDPGLAGWEYNEQFF. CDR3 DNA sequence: TGTGCCACCAGTGACCCGGGACTAGCGGGATGGGAGTACAATGAGCAGTTCTTC.